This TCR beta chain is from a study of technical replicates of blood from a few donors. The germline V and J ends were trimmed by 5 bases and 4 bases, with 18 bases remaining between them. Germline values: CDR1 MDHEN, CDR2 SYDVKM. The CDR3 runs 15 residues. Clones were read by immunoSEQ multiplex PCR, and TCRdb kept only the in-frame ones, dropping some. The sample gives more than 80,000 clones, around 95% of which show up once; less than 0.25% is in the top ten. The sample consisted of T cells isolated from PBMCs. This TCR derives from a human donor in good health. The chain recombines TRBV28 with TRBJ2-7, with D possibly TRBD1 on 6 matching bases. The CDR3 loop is CASSVPTGTSYEQYF. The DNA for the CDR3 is TGTGCCAGCAGTGTGCCAACAGGGACATCATACGAGCAGTACTTC.